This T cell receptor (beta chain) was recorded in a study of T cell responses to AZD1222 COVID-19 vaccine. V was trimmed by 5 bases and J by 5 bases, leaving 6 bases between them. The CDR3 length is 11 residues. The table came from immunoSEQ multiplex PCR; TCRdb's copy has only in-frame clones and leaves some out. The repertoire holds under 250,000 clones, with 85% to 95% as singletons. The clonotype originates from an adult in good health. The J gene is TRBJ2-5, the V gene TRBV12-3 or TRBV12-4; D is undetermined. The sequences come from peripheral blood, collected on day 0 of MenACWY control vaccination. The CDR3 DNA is TGTGCCAGCAGTCTCTCGGAGACCCAGTACTTC. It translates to CASSLSETQYF.